A single sample is the source of the 10 T cell receptor beta chains below, sequenced in a study of PD-1 blockade in classical Hodgkin lymphoma (TCRdb year 2020). The library relied on the immunoSEQ multiplex PCR assay. Held by TCRdb, this immuneACCESS table contains in-frame sequences only and omits some clones. Under half of the omission traces to an unresolved V gene where checked; the cause of the rest is unknown. This sample lists more than 25,000 clones; more than 80% were detected once. The ten largest clonotypes hold 0.35% of the sample. What the time point label conveys for this sample: newly diagnosed, previously untreated cHL patient sample. CD4+ T cells were purified from thawed PBMCs by magnetic negative selection with a Miltenyi CD4+ T cell isolation kit. The specimen was CD4+ T cells from blood. The receptors stem from a human donor with classical Hodgkin lymphoma.

V and J are TRBV5-1 and TRBJ2-4, with D maybe TRBD1 (6 bases). The CDR3 contains 13 residues. CDR1 and CDR2 (germline): SGHRS, YFSETQ. Trimming cost V 2 bases and J 8 bases, with 11 bases left between them. CDR3 bases: TGCGCCAGCAGCTTAGGCTCAGGGGACATTCAGTACTTC. This sequence encodes CASSLGSGDIQYF. The complete variable domain, with remaining parts taken from reference TRBV5-1 and TRBJ2-4, reads KAGVTQTPRYLIKTRGQQVTLSCSPISGHRSVSWYQQTPGQGLQFLFEYFSETQRNKGNFPGRFSGRQFSNSRSEMNVSTLELGDSALYLCASSLGSGDIQYFGAGTRLSVL.

The J gene is TRBJ2-7, the V gene TRBV6-6, with TRBD2 matching over 10 bases. Germline CDR1 reads MNHNY; CDR2 reads SVGAGI (reference sequence). V lost 4 bases and J lost 2; bases outside the gene matches: 5. This CDR3 contains 15 residues. CDR3 nucleotides: TGTGCCAGCAGTTTTCTAGCGGGAGCCCCCTACGAGCAGTACTTC. Translation: CASSFLAGAPYEQYF.

The chain combines TRBV1 with TRBJ2-3; the listed D gene, TRBD2, was not tested against the DNA. TRBV1 is shown as a pseudogene. The CDR3 spans 16 residues. As DNA, the CDR3 is TGCACCAGCAGCCAAGCCGGGACTAGGGTACGGGATACGCAGTATTTT. Its translation is CTSSQAGTRVRDTQYF.

The genes are TRBV19 and TRBJ2-5; TRBD1 is a possible D gene (6 bases). Germline values: CDR1 LNHDA, CDR2 SQIVND (reference sequence). The CDR3 sequence is 12 residues long. The V end lost 5 bases, the J end lost 7 bases, and 11 bases lay between the germline ends. CDR3 region: CASSYRVGTQYF. The CDR3 nucleotides are TGTGCCAGTAGTTACAGGGTCGGGACCCAGTACTTC.

V gene TRBV18 combines with J gene TRBJ2-7; possibly TRBD2 for D (5 bases). Germline CDR1 and CDR2: KGHSH and LQKENI. Trimming cost V 3 bases and J 3 bases, with 18 bases left between them. The CDR3 has 16 residues. The CDR3 here is CASSPRAGAVDYEQYF. CDR3 nucleotide sequence: TGTGCCAGCTCACCGAGGGCCGGAGCTGTAGACTACGAGCAGTACTTC.

The gene calls are TRBV6-1 and TRBJ2-5; perhaps TRBD2 as D (5 bases). Germline CDR1 MNHNS, CDR2 SASEGT. The germline V and J ends were trimmed by 4 bases and 2 bases, with 8 bases remaining between them. The CDR3 length is 13 residues. CDR3 bases: TGTGCCAGCAGTGTACTAGTACAAGAGACCCAGTACTTC. Residues: CASSVLVQETQYF.

This chain uses TRBV7-9 with TRBJ2-3, with D perhaps TRBD2 (5 bases). The V end was cut by 5 bases, the J end by 3 bases, with 9 bases between. CDR1 is SEHNR, CDR2 FQNEAQ, per germline (reference sequence). This CDR3 comprises 13 residues. As DNA, the CDR3 is TGTGCCAGCAGCCCACTAGGGACAGATACGCAGTATTTT. Its protein product is CASSPLGTDTQYF.

V is TRBV29-1 and J is TRBJ2-1; 8 bases fit TRBD1. The germline CDR1 and CDR2 sequences are SQVTM and ANQGSEA. Unmatched junction bases numbered 7, after V lost 6 bases and J lost 6 bases. This CDR3 has 13 residues. This CDR3 reads CSVDRTGSNEQFF. DNA of the CDR3: TGCAGCGTGGACCGGACAGGGTCCAATGAGCAGTTCTTC.

This clone was detected a few times. The rearrangement joins TRBV7-3 to TRBJ2-7; 7 bases align to TRBD1. The CDR3 contains 14 residues. The germline CDR1 and CDR2 sequences are SGHTA and FQGTGA. V lost 3 bases to trimming and J lost 2 bases; unmatched junction nucleotides: 4. DNA for the CDR3: TGTGCCAGCAGCTTGGGGACAGCCCCCTACGAGCAGTACTTC. It encodes CASSLGTAPYEQYF.

CDR3 sequence: CASRIPGQGFNEQFF. CDR3 sequence (DNA): TGTGCCAGCAGAATTCCGGGACAGGGGTTCAATGAGCAGTTCTTC. The gene calls are TRBV6-5 and TRBJ2-1, with TRBD1 matching 10 bases. With V trimmed by 6 bases and J by 6 bases, 8 bases remained unmatched. CDR1 MNHEY and CDR2 SVGAGI come from the germline V gene. This CDR3 has 15 residues.